These T cell receptor beta chains were read from a single sample in a study of T cells in Graves' hyperthyroidism and ophthalmopathy. MiXCR, run by TCRdb on the multiplex PCR reads, gives a single entry per CDR3 protein. The sample records a few hundred thousand distinct CDR3 sequences, around 42% being singletons. The sequencing sample was made of peripheral blood or thyroid tissue (not recorded which). The receptors shown here come from a woman aged 18-30 years with Graves' hyperthyroidism. CDR3s include the opening cysteine and the closing phenylalanine or tryptophan. D genes are given only for firm matches.

D: TRBD2
V: TRBV12-3/TRBV12-4
J: TRBJ2-3
CDR3: CASSFPSGSRTDTQYF

D: TRBD1
V: TRBV6-5
J: TRBJ1-5
CDR3: CASSYGTGDSNQPQHF

D: NA
V: TRBV6-4
J: TRBJ1-5
CDR3: CASSYSRSGVGDQPQHF

D: NA
V: TRBV10-3
J: TRBJ1-2
CDR3: CASSEEGGYTF

D: TRBD1
V: TRBV20-1
J: TRBJ2-5
CDR3: CSARDWTGKETQYF

D: NA
V: TRBV19
J: TRBJ1-3
CDR3: CASSYPGLAGGTTIYF

D: NA
V: TRBV7-9
J: TRBJ1-3
CDR3: CASSGRLWSSGNTIYF

D: NA
V: TRBV4-3
J: TRBJ1-6
CDR3: CASSQDGQTPTLHF

D: TRBD1
V: TRBV10-3
J: TRBJ2-2
CDR3: CAISPRQGVGNTGELFF

D: NA
V: TRBV11-1
J: TRBJ2-5
CDR3: CASSLAARGETQYF

D: NA
V: TRBV19
J: TRBJ2-2
CDR3: CASRDRTDTGELFF

D: NA
V: TRBV7-2
J: TRBJ2-5
CDR3: CASRKGGAQRETQYF

D: TRBD1
V: TRBV29-1
J: TRBJ1-2
CDR3: CSSSRRGNYGYTF

D: TRBD2
V: TRBV29-1
J: TRBJ2-7
CDR3: CSVETSGRAYEQYF

D: TRBD2
V: TRBV24-1
J: TRBJ2-1
CDR3: CATSERRTSGYNEQFF

D: TRBD2
V: TRBV5-1
J: TRBJ2-6
CDR3: CASSPSGRSGANVLTF

D: NA
V: TRBV29-1
J: TRBJ1-2
CDR3: CSQDWGTDYGYTF

D: NA
V: TRBV20-1
J: TRBJ1-5
CDR3: CSARVAGGGQPQHF

D: NA
V: TRBV29-1
J: TRBJ1-1
CDR3: CSVTTEAFF

D: NA
V: TRBV20-1
J: TRBJ1-6
CDR3: CTVGQGPYNSPLHF

D: NA
V: TRBV20-1
J: TRBJ1-5
CDR3: CSTRGRYQPQHF

D: TRBD2
V: TRBV4-2
J: TRBJ2-2
CDR3: CASSQASGRADTGELFF

D: TRBD2
V: TRBV24-1
J: NA
CDR3: CATTSGSYNEQFF